Below, 19 T cell receptor beta chains from the same sample are listed, as sequenced in a study of molecular identifiers for immune sequencing clone quantification. TCRdb redid the calling of the PCR reads with MiXCR, one entry per CDR3 protein. This table holds a few hundred thousand distinct CDR3 sequences, roughly 25% found once. The sequenced material came from naive CD8+ T cells from blood, with Jurkat cell RNA spiked in. Subset described: FACS-sorted CD8+CD4-CCR7+CD45RA+ naive T cells. Receptor source: a human donor in good health. Some libraries in this study had Jurkat cell RNA spiked in.

The V call is TRBV9, the J call TRBJ2-7, with D uncertain. The CDR3 is made up of 15 amino acids. Between the trimmed V and J ends, which lost 3 bases and 5 bases, there was a span of 18 bases. Germline V CDR1 and CDR2: SGDLS, YYNGEE. CDR3 sequence reads: CASSEFGRAGDEQYF. In DNA form, the CDR3 reads TGTGCCAGCAGCGAATTTGGACGTGCCGGCGACGAGCAGTACTTC.

This clonotype was observed a handful of times. The chain couples TRBV9 to TRBJ1-1; a possible D gene is TRBD1 (6 bases). Trimming stripped 0 bases from V and 0 bases from J, with 9 bases between. The CDR3 extends over 15 amino acids. Per germline, CDR1 SGDLS and CDR2 YYNGEE. The CDR3 nucleotides are TGTGCCAGCAGCGTAGGGACAGAAGTGAACACTGAAGCTTTCTTT. The encoded protein is CASSVGTEVNTEAFF.

This clonotype was counted ten times or more. The chain has TRBV19 and TRBJ2-1; D ambiguous. Trimming cost V 2 bases and J 9 bases, with 14 bases left between them. The CDR3 spans 14 residues. CDR1 is LNHDA, CDR2 SQIVND, per germline (reference sequence). This chain's CDR3 is CASSILSAEPEQFF. The CDR3 DNA reads as TGTGCCAGTAGTATACTCTCGGCAGAACCTGAGCAGTTCTTC.

The genes are TRBV4-1 and TRBJ1-1; weak D call: TRBD1 (5 bases). The V end lost 4 bases, the J end lost 5 bases, and 17 bases lay between the germline ends. This CDR3 comprises 15 residues. Germline V lookup: CDR1 MGHRA, CDR2 YSYEKL. CDR3 in amino acids: CASSPTGGGGTEAFF. The CDR3 region has the DNA TGCGCCAGCAGCCCTACCGGGGGGGGAGGGACTGAAGCTTTCTTT.

This chain links TRBV10-3 with TRBJ2-3, with 9 bases that match TRBD1. The CDR3 runs 16 residues. Trimming cost V 10 bases and J 5 bases; bases outside gene matches: 16. The germline CDR1 and CDR2 sequences are ENHRY and SYGVKD. DNA of the CDR3: TGTGCCACAGCCCCAGGGACAGGGCTGGCCGGAGATACGCAGTATTTT. Amino acid sequence: CATAPGTGLAGDTQYF.

The rearrangement links TRBV19 to TRBJ2-2; 10 bases match TRBD1. V lost 7 bases and J lost 3; bases outside the gene matches: 14. The CDR3 contains 18 residues. Germline assignment: CDR1 LNHDA and CDR2 SQIVND (reference sequence). CDR3 in amino acids: CASTIGTGEYGYTGELFF. CDR3 bases: TGTGCCAGTACGATCGGGACAGGGGAGTATGGATACACCGGGGAGCTGTTTTTT.

V usage is TRBV6-2 or TRBV6-3 and J usage is TRBJ2-5, with 7 nucleotides matching TRBD2. CDR1 MNHEY and CDR2 SVGEGT come from the germline V gene. Trimming at V came to 6 bases and at J to 2 bases, leaving 12 bases not matched to a gene. This CDR3 is 16 amino acids long. This CDR3 is CASRPLWGGEQETQYF. For the CDR3, the DNA is TGTGCCAGCAGACCCCTCTGGGGAGGGGAGCAAGAGACCCAGTACTTC.

Worth noting for this clonotype: With a much larger clone just one base away, this may be a read error. The genes are TRBV6-2 or TRBV6-3 and TRBJ2-4, with a possible D match to TRBD2 (6 bases). Germline V gene lookup returns CDR1 MNHEY and CDR2 SVGEGT. The V end lost 5 bases, the J end lost 6 bases, and 11 bases lay between the germline ends. CDR3 length: 13 amino acids. The CDR3 DNA reads TGTGCCAGCAGTGACGGGGGACCAAACATTCAGTACTTC. This encodes CASSDGGPNIQYF.

The V and J genes are TRBV4-3 and TRBJ2-3; D is ambiguous. The germline V and J ends were trimmed by 0 bases and 2 bases, with 12 bases remaining between them. Germline assignment: CDR1 LGHNA and CDR2 YSLEER. The CDR3 consists of 16 residues. The CDR3 DNA is TGCGCCAGCAGCCAAGAACCAGTGGCGGTCACAGATACGCAGTATTTT. Translating it yields CASSQEPVAVTDTQYF.

This rearrangement joins TRBV20-1 to TRBJ1-2; D gene unclear. The germline gives CDR1 DFQATT, CDR2 SNEGSKA (reference sequence). The CDR3 spans 13 residues. V was trimmed by 0 bases and J by 5 bases, leaving 10 bases between them. For the CDR3, the DNA is TGCAGTGCTAGAGACAGAACGGGGTATGGCTACACCTTC. Translating it yields CSARDRTGYGYTF.

This clonotype was counted at least ten times. The chain links TRBV6-2 or TRBV6-3 to TRBJ1-5, with D possibly TRBD1 on 5 matching bases. Trimming took off 4 bases at V and 5 bases at J, with 15 bases between the two ends. This CDR3 has 15 residues. Looked up from germline, CDR1 is MNHEY and CDR2 is SVGEGT. CDR3 amino acids: CASSFYEGMDQPQHF. The DNA of the CDR3 is TGTGCCAGCAGTTTTTACGAGGGGATGGATCAGCCCCAGCATTTT.

The table lists this clonotype with a few counts. V usage is TRBV19 and J usage is TRBJ2-3; D not certain. Trimming removed 1 base from V and 2 bases from J, with 7 bases in between. The CDR3 spans 14 residues. The V gene's germline CDR1 is LNHDA and CDR2 SQIVND (reference sequence). DNA of the CDR3: TGTGCCAGTAGTATAGCTGCGTTCACAGATACGCAGTATTTT. Its protein is CASSIAAFTDTQYF.

The CDR3 sequence is CASSYSGTSRAEAFF. The CDR3 coding sequence is TGTGCCAGCAGTTACTCGGGGACGAGCAGGGCTGAAGCTTTCTTT. The V gene is TRBV6-5, the J gene TRBJ1-1; D is perhaps TRBD1 (5 bases). Germline-derived CDR1 and CDR2 are MNHEY and SVGAGI. V lost 0 bases to trimming and J lost 6 bases, with 14 bases between them. The CDR3 covers 15 residues.

This clonotype showed up many times. The chain has TRBV4-1 and TRBJ1-1; the D is unclear. Germline values: CDR1 MGHRA, CDR2 YSYEKL. CDR3 length equals 15 residues. V lost 4 bases and J lost 3, with 15 bases in between. CDR3 in DNA: TGCGCCAGCAGCCCCAACCCGAAACCCTACACTGAAGCTTTCTTT. Encoded protein: CASSPNPKPYTEAFF.

As to this clonotype: A much more abundant neighbour one base away suggests this may be a read error. The chain is built from TRBV7-9 and TRBJ2-2; possible D gene TRBD1, 6 bases. The V end was cut by 7 bases, the J end by 7 bases, with 16 bases between. CDR3 size: 14 residues. Germline V gene lookup returns CDR1 SEHNR and CDR2 FQNEAQ (reference sequence). CDR3 amino acids: CASNSDRIHGELFF. In DNA form, the CDR3 reads TGTGCCAGCAACTCAGACAGGATTCACGGGGAGCTGTTTTTT. Full variable domain (outside the CDR3, taken from reference TRBV7-9 and TRBJ2-2): DTGVSQNPRHKITKRGQNVTFRCDPISEHNRLYWYRQTLGQGPEFLTYFQNEAQLEKSRLLSDRFSAERPKGSFSTLEIQRTEQGDSAMYLCASNSDRIHGELFFGEGSRLTVL.

In its sample, this clonotype was seen a few times. V gene TRBV6-2 or TRBV6-3 combines with J gene TRBJ1-5, with a possible D match to TRBD1 (6 bases). V lost 5 bases, J lost 6 bases, and 14 bases lay in between. From germline, CDR1 is MNHEY and CDR2 SVGEGT. This CDR3 comprises 14 residues. CDR3 region: CASSLGAGGQPQHF. The DNA for the CDR3 is TGTGCCAGCAGTCTGGGGGCCGGGGGTCAGCCCCAGCATTTT.

The sample holds a few counts of this clonotype. V usage is TRBV7-9 and J usage is TRBJ2-6; 9 positions match TRBD1. Germline lookup yields CDR1 SEHNR and CDR2 FQNEAQ (reference sequence). CDR3 length: 17 amino acids. V trimming: 5 bases; J trimming: 2 bases; junction bases outside the gene matches: 7. For the CDR3, the DNA is TGTGCCAGCAGCCCGGGACAGGGAGAAACTGGGGCCAACGTCCTGACTTTC. This gives the protein CASSPGQGETGANVLTF.

The sample holds a few counts of this clonotype. The rearrangement uses TRBV20-1 and TRBJ2-5; 13 nucleotides align to TRBD2. The junction had 12 bases not matched to a gene; V was cut back by 3 bases and J by 5 bases. The CDR3 runs to 17 residues. Germline CDR1 DFQATT, CDR2 SNEGSKA (reference sequence). The CDR3 coding sequence is TGCAGTGCTAGGCCCCCACCGGGACTAGCGGGATTTGAGACCCAGTACTTC. It encodes CSARPPPGLAGFETQYF.

On this clonotype: The junction shows a germline mismatch at one end, possibly a read error. The CDR3: CASSVPKTSGDQEAQYF. The CDR3 DNA reads TGTGCCAGCAGCGTCCCAAAAACTAGCGGGGACCAAGAGGCCCAGTACTTC. The J gene is TRBJ2-5, the V gene TRBV9; 10 bases agree with TRBD2. There are 17 residues in the CDR3. Germline loops: CDR1 SGDLS, CDR2 YYNGEE. Full variable domain (missing parts from reference TRBV9 and TRBJ2-5): DSGVTQTPKHLITATGQRVTLRCSPRSGDLSVYWYQQSLDQGLQFLIQYYNGEERAKGNILERFSAQQFPDLHSELNLSSLELGDSALYFCASSVPKTSGDQEAQYFGPGTRLLVL.